A single T cell receptor beta chain is shown here with its context. These data come from a study of shared clonotypes between healthy human individuals. Trimming took 4 bases from V and 3 from J, leaving 19 bases between them. This CDR3 is 17 amino acids long. Germline V CDR1 and CDR2: SGDLS, YYNGEE. Sequencing used immunoSEQ multiplex PCR; TCRdb keeps in-frame clones, though not all of them. The sample holds about 750,000 clones; approximately 92% are singletons and the top ten take approximately 25%. The naive CD8 population came from CD45RO-negative cells selected for CCR7, without terminally differentiated effector memory CD45RA+ cells. Healthy and HIV-negative, the adult donors had no recent acute infections or vaccinations.

The clonotype originates from a man younger than 45 in good health. The J gene is TRBJ2-2, the V gene TRBV9; TRBD1 or TRBD2 may be the D gene (5 bases each). The source material was naive CD8+ T cells sorted from blood. The CDR3 DNA reads as TGTGCCAGCAGCCCTGGGGGTATCGACGATTACACCGGGGAGCTGTTTTTT. Translated: CASSPGGIDDYTGELFF.